This TCR beta chain originates from a study of T cells in Graves' hyperthyroidism and ophthalmopathy. Study in general: Peripheral blood sampling occurred at initial diagnosis, before any treatment.

Diagnoses were made from clinical symptoms, serum measures (thyroxine and TRAb), thyroid ultrasound and orbital computed tomography. RNA transcripts served as the template for amplifying TCR beta CDR3 regions. Primed by the HTBI set, a first-round RT-PCR was run on the TCR CDR3. TCRdb reprocessed the multiplex PCR reads with MiXCR, giving one entry per CDR3 protein. The sample lists a few hundred thousand distinct CDR3 sequences, 15% to 17% occurring once. This TCR was sampled from a woman under 40 with Graves' hyperthyroidism. Sequencing was carried out using blood.

Here the CDR3 reads CASSPGPTHEQFF. The CDR3 DNA is TGTGCCAGCAGCCCGGGCCCAACGCATGAGCAGTTCTTC. The V call is TRBV2, the J call TRBJ2-1; D remains ambiguous. The CDR3 has 13 amino acids. Trimming cost V 6 bases and J 8 bases, with 14 bases left between them. Germline V gene sequence: CDR1 SNHLY, CDR2 FYNNEI.